The table lists the clone carrying this T cell receptor (beta chain) with a few counts. This specimen belongs to a study of cytomegalovirus exposure and HLA in healthy donors. The CDR3 covers 20 residues. Germline CDR1 reads MDHEN; CDR2 reads SYDVKM. V trimming: 1 base; J trimming: 3 bases; junction bases outside the gene matches: 15. This PCR relied on a set of 60 Vbeta primers and 13 Jbeta primers. Data came from immunoSEQ multiplex PCR; TCRdb stores just in-frame clones and leaves some out. Of approximately 200,000 clones in the sample, around 81% were seen once. The receptor was derived from a man younger than 40 in good health and CMV-seronegative. The sample was PBMCs. This sequence joins TRBV28 and TRBJ2-5, with 12 bases aligning to TRBD1. The CDR3 sequence is CASSLYGTGGLQREKETQYF. For the CDR3, the DNA is TGTGCCAGCAGTTTATATGGGACAGGGGGCCTTCAGCGGGAGAAAGAGACCCAGTACTTC. Filled out from reference TRBV28 and TRBJ2-5, the complete variable domain reads DVKVTQSSRYLVKRTGEKVFLECVQDMDHENMFWYRQDPGLGLRLIYFSYDVKMKEKGDIPEGYSVSREKKERFSLILESASTNQTSMYLCASSLYGTGGLQREKETQYFGPGTRLLVL.